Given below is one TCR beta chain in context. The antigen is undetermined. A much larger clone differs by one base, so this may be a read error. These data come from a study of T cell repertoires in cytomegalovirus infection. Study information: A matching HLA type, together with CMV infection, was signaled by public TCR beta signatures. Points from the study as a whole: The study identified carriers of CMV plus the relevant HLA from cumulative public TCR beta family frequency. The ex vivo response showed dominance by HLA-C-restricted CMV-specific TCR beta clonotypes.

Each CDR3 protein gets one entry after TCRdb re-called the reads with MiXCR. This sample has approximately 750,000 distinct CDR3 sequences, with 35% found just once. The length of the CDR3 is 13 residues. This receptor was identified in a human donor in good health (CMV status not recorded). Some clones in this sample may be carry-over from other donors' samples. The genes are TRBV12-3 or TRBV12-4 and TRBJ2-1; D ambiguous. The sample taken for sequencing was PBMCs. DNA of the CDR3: TGTGCCAGCAGTTTTGGCTTATACAAGGAGCAGTTCTTC. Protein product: CASSFGLYKEQFF.